These T cell receptor beta chains were read from a single sample in a study of OX40 agonist ivuxolimab in advanced cancers. Sequenced by immunoSEQ multiplex PCR; TCRdb stores in-frame clones only, minus some. The sample includes about 89,000 clones, roughly 84% seen only once; the top ten take more than 0.25%. The material was CD4+ or CD8+ T cells sorted from blood, obtained in a trial of the OX40 agonist ivuxolimab. The receptor set was obtained from an adult with an advanced solid tumor such as melanoma, head and neck, liver or kidney cancer. Each CDR3 is given with its conserved first and last residue. A D gene is named only where the DNA matches it firmly.

J: TRBJ1-4
V: TRBV6-5
D: NA
CDR3: CASRHKDSANEKLFF
DNA: TGTGCCAGCAGGCACAAGGACAGCGCTAATGAAAAACTGTTTTTT

J: TRBJ2-7
V: TRBV7-3
D: NA
CDR3: CTSSSPTGGGTYEQYF
DNA: TGTACCAGCAGCTCACCGACAGGCGGAGGAACCTACGAGCAGTACTTC

J: TRBJ2-5
V: TRBV10-2
D: NA
CDR3: CASRGPGETQYF
DNA: TGCGCCAGCAGGGGCCCGGGGGAGACCCAGTACTTC

J: TRBJ2-7
V: TRBV12-1
D: NA
CDR3: CASSLARLGRRYEQYF
DNA: TGTGCCAGCAGTCTTGCTCGACTAGGGAGACGGTACGAGCAGTACTTC

J: TRBJ2-2
V: TRBV5-1
D: NA
CDR3: CASSLAGYANTGELFF
DNA: TGCGCCAGCAGCTTGGCCGGATACGCGAACACCGGGGAGCTGTTTTTT

J: TRBJ2-7
V: TRBV5-1
D: NA
CDR3: CASSLALDYSSYEQYF
DNA: TGCGCCAGCAGCTTGGCCCTGGACTACTCCTCCTACGAGCAGTACTTC

J: TRBJ1-1
V: TRBV6-5
D: TRBD1
CDR3: CASTLQGANTEAFF
DNA: TGTGCCAGCACCCTACAGGGGGCGAACACTGAAGCTTTCTTT

J: TRBJ2-2
V: TRBV10-1
D: NA
CDR3: CASSFTQGSGELFF
DNA: TGCGCCAGCAGTTTTACTCAGGGGAGCGGGGAGCTGTTTTTT

J: TRBJ2-1
V: TRBV7-3
D: NA
CDR3: CASSSRPGTLWFF
DNA: TGTGCCAGCAGCTCCCGCCCCGGAACTCTTTGGTTCTTC

J: TRBJ1-2
V: TRBV5-1
D: TRBD1
CDR3: CASSLANRGDYGYTF
DNA: TGCGCCAGCAGCTTGGCTAACAGGGGAGACTATGGCTACACCTTC